Shown below are 8 T cell receptor beta chains from a single sample sequenced in a study of pediatric ulcerative colitis. Produced via immunoSEQ multiplex PCR; TCRdb's table is partial and in-frame only. The data contain 60,000 or so clones, more than 60% of them singletons. Sequencing was carried out using blood. All receptors come from a boy aged 10-17 years with moderate ulcerative colitis.

As regards this clone: In the same sample, other DNA sequences code for this CDR3. The chain uses TRBV9 and TRBJ2-5, with D unclear. The CDR3 covers 12 residues. Between the trimmed V and J ends, which lost 0 bases and 5 bases, there was a span of 5 bases. Looked up from germline, CDR1 is SGDLS and CDR2 is YYNGEE. CDR3 in DNA: TGTGCCAGCAGCGTAGTCGGGGAGACCCAGTACTTC. It is translated as CASSVVGETQYF.

This chain uses TRBV4-2 with TRBJ2-1, with 7 bases fitting TRBD2. The germline V gene encodes CDR1 LGHNA and CDR2 YNFKEQ. The trim removed 0 bases at V and 2 bases at J, leaving 4 bases unmatched. The CDR3 length is 16 residues. The CDR3 bases are TGTGCCAGCAGCCAAGAGACAGCGGGGCCCTACAATGAGCAGTTCTTC. Amino acid sequence: CASSQETAGPYNEQFF.

The chain links TRBV6-6 to TRBJ2-7; 8 bases match TRBD2. The CDR3 covers 14 residues. The germline V gene has CDR1 MNHNY and CDR2 SVGAGI (reference sequence). Germline trimming cut 5 bases from V and 7 bases from J; bases unmatched to any gene: 10. Here the CDR3 reads CASSPSGSLGEQYF. The CDR3 nucleotides are TGTGCCAGCAGTCCAAGCGGGAGTCTAGGTGAGCAGTACTTC.

The count of this clone is one. The J gene is TRBJ2-1, the V gene TRBV5-6, with D unclear. This CDR3 spans 13 amino acids. Trimming stripped 5 bases from V and 9 bases from J, with 15 bases between. Germline loops: CDR1 SGHDT, CDR2 YYEEEE. CDR3 sequence: CASRAPLLPEQFF. The CDR3 region has the DNA TGTGCCAGCAGGGCCCCATTGCTCCCTGAGCAGTTCTTC.

The chain has TRBV19 and TRBJ2-1, with 9 bases identical to TRBD2. Trimming at V came to 3 bases and at J to 3 bases, leaving 3 bases not matched to a gene. Germline values: CDR1 LNHDA, CDR2 SQIVND (reference sequence). The CDR3 totals 15 residues. CDR3 DNA: TGTGCCAGTAGTATTTCAGCGGGAGGCTACAATGAGCAGTTCTTC. Its protein is CASSISAGGYNEQFF.

This sequence joins TRBV29-1 and TRBJ1-3; 8 nucleotides line up with TRBD1. CDR1 and CDR2 from the germline V gene are SQVTM and ANQGSEA. There are 14 residues in the CDR3. Losses at the gene ends were 7 bases for V and 4 bases for J; bases not matched to a gene: 9. The CDR3 DNA reads TGCAGCGACGCCGACAGGGGAGGAGGAAACACCATATATTTT. It encodes CSDADRGGGNTIYF.

CDR3 bases: TGTGCCTGGGAAGCAACCGGTTGGGGGAACACTGAAGCTTTCTTT. Translation: CAWEATGWGNTEAFF. The rearrangement uses TRBV30 and TRBJ1-1; the D is unclear. Germline CDR1 reads GTSNPN; CDR2 reads SVGIG (reference sequence). V dropped 5 bases and J dropped 1 base, with 17 bases sitting between them. The CDR3 contains 15 residues.

This clone was seen only once. V usage is TRBV6-8 and J usage is TRBJ2-3; 14 bases align to TRBD2. The CDR3 has 21 amino acids. Germline V gene sequence: CDR1 MNHGY, CDR2 SAAAGT. Trimming removed 2 bases from V and 1 base from J; junction bases left unmatched: 14. CDR3 loop: CASSYLGLAGAYPPRTDTQYF. The CDR3 DNA is TGTGCCAGCAGTTACCTGGGACTAGCGGGGGCCTACCCGCCGCGCACAGATACGCAGTATTTT.